The rows below give T cell receptor beta chains drawn from one sample of a study of T cells in Graves' hyperthyroidism and ophthalmopathy. MiXCR, applied by TCRdb to the multiplex PCR reads, yields one record per CDR3 protein. The sample records 300,000 or so distinct CDR3 sequences, around a sixth being singletons. The sequenced sample consisted of blood. The receptors stem from a man aged 25 to 40 with Graves' hyperthyroidism. CDR3s include the opening cysteine and the closing phenylalanine or tryptophan. The order of the fields is D gene, V gene, clone size, J gene, CDR3 protein, CDR3 DNA. The D gene is left open where the match is weak. Expanded clones are given a class, and other clones once, few, many or no size at all.

d_gene: .; v_gene: TRBV20-1; abundance: few; j_gene: TRBJ1-6; CDR3aa: CSASQDGNSPLHF; CDR3nt: TGCAGTGCTAGCCAGGACGGGAATTCACCCCTCCACTTT
d_gene: .; v_gene: TRBV7-3; abundance: .; j_gene: TRBJ1-2; CDR3aa: CASSLASGPVYGYTF; CDR3nt: TGTGCCAGCAGCTTGGCCTCGGGACCCGTCTATGGCTACACCTTC
d_gene: TRBD2; v_gene: TRBV13; abundance: few; j_gene: TRBJ2-1; CDR3aa: CASSSHGLAGGESSYNEQFF; CDR3nt: TGTGCCAGCAGCTCCCACGGACTAGCGGGAGGGGAGAGCTCCTACAATGAGCAGTTCTTC
d_gene: .; v_gene: TRBV11-2; abundance: many; j_gene: TRBJ2-3; CDR3aa: CASNPSGLDTQYF; CDR3nt: TGTGCCAGCAACCCTTCAGGGTTAGATACGCAGTATTTT
d_gene: .; v_gene: TRBV6-1; abundance: many; j_gene: TRBJ1-1; CDR3aa: CASSPRTESEAFF; CDR3nt: TGTGCCAGCAGCCCCCGGACGGAAAGTGAAGCTTTCTTT
d_gene: .; v_gene: TRBV4-1; abundance: few; j_gene: TRBJ1-5; CDR3aa: CASSKGGNQPQHF; CDR3nt: TGCGCCAGCAGCAAAGGCGGGAATCAGCCCCAGCATTTT
d_gene: .; v_gene: TRBV5-1; abundance: many; j_gene: TRBJ1-1; CDR3aa: CASSKLEATNTEAFF; CDR3nt: TGCGCCAGCAGCAAATTAGAGGCTACGAACACTGAAGCTTTCTTT
d_gene: .; v_gene: TRBV30; abundance: .; j_gene: TRBJ1-2; CDR3aa: CAGTAGMGDYGYTF; CDR3nt: TGTGCCGGTACCGCAGGGATGGGGGACTATGGCTACACCTTC
d_gene: TRBD1; v_gene: TRBV9; abundance: .; j_gene: TRBJ1-2; CDR3aa: CASSHDRGGYGYTF; CDR3nt: TGTGCCAGCAGCCACGACAGGGGCGGATATGGCTACACCTTC
d_gene: .; v_gene: TRBV19; abundance: .; j_gene: TRBJ2-7; CDR3aa: CASSIDRGRNEQYF; CDR3nt: TGTGCCAGTAGTATAGATCGGGGCCGGAACGAGCAGTACTTC
d_gene: .; v_gene: TRBV20-1; abundance: .; j_gene: TRBJ2-7; CDR3aa: CSARVVGGLSYEQYF; CDR3nt: TGCAGTGCTAGAGTGGTCGGCGGCCTCTCCTACGAGCAGTACTTC
d_gene: .; v_gene: TRBV6-6; abundance: .; j_gene: TRBJ1-2; CDR3aa: CASSYSHGTNGYTF; CDR3nt: TGTGCCAGCAGTTACTCCCACGGCACTAATGGCTACACCTTC
d_gene: TRBD2; v_gene: TRBV24-1; abundance: few; j_gene: TRBJ2-1; CDR3aa: CATSDFSAGGSYNERFF; CDR3nt: TGTGCCACCAGTGATTTCTCAGCGGGAGGATCCTACAATGAGCGGTTCTTC
d_gene: .; v_gene: TRBV6-1; abundance: many; j_gene: TRBJ2-1; CDR3aa: CASRQGPEQFF; CDR3nt: TGTGCCAGCAGACAGGGACCGGAGCAGTTCTTC
d_gene: TRBD1; v_gene: TRBV7-6; abundance: .; j_gene: TRBJ2-7; CDR3aa: CASSLGTANYEQYF; CDR3nt: TGTGCCAGCAGCTTGGGGACAGCAAACTACGAGCAGTACTTC
d_gene: .; v_gene: TRBV30; abundance: .; j_gene: TRBJ2-5; CDR3aa: CAWSGASGETQYF; CDR3nt: TGTGCCTGGAGTGGGGCAAGCGGGGAGACCCAGTACTTC
d_gene: .; v_gene: TRBV15; abundance: .; j_gene: TRBJ2-3; CDR3aa: CATSRPGVADTQYF; CDR3nt: TGTGCCACCAGCAGGCCAGGGGTAGCAGATACGCAGTATTTT
d_gene: TRBD1; v_gene: TRBV2; abundance: many; j_gene: TRBJ1-6; CDR3aa: CAGRGQGASPLHF; CDR3nt: TGTGCCGGCAGGGGACAGGGGGCCTCACCCCTCCACTTT
d_gene: TRBD1; v_gene: TRBV20-1; abundance: .; j_gene: TRBJ2-5; CDR3aa: CSATGQGSTQETQYF; CDR3nt: TGCAGTGCTACGGGACAGGGATCGACTCAAGAGACCCAGTACTTC
d_gene: .; v_gene: TRBV6-2/TRBV6-3; abundance: many; j_gene: TRBJ1-2; CDR3aa: CASSYSGARRVYGYTF; CDR3nt: TGTGCCAGCAGTTACTCAGGGGCGCGCAGAGTCTATGGCTACACCTTC
d_gene: .; v_gene: TRBV6-2/TRBV6-3; abundance: many; j_gene: TRBJ1-2; CDR3aa: CASSQLTLSSWGYTF; CDR3nt: TGTGCCAGCAGTCAACTAACATTATCTTCCTGGGGCTACACCTTC
d_gene: .; v_gene: TRBV25-1; abundance: .; j_gene: TRBJ1-5; CDR3aa: CASSDSSHGHQPQHF; CDR3nt: TGTGCCAGCAGTGACTCATCTCACGGTCATCAGCCCCAGCATTTT
d_gene: .; v_gene: TRBV2; abundance: many; j_gene: TRBJ2-7; CDR3aa: CASRGTYAYEQYF; CDR3nt: TGTGCCAGCAGAGGGACCTACGCCTACGAGCAGTACTTC
d_gene: TRBD2; v_gene: TRBV14; abundance: .; j_gene: TRBJ2-1; CDR3aa: CASSREGAGATMSGEQFF; CDR3nt: TGTGCCAGCAGCCGGGAGGGAGCGGGGGCCACAATGAGCGGTGAGCAGTTCTTC
d_gene: TRBD2; v_gene: TRBV24-1; abundance: .; j_gene: TRBJ2-3; CDR3aa: CATQPTGSGRETDTQYF; CDR3nt: TGTGCCACCCAACCCACCGGGAGCGGGAGGGAGACAGATACGCAGTATTTT
d_gene: .; v_gene: TRBV7-9; abundance: .; j_gene: TRBJ2-5; CDR3aa: CASSSQVQETQYF; CDR3nt: TGTGCCAGCAGCTCACAGGTTCAAGAGACCCAGTACTTC
d_gene: TRBD2; v_gene: TRBV20-1; abundance: few; j_gene: TRBJ2-3; CDR3aa: CSARIRLAGGADGDTQYF; CDR3nt: TGCAGTGCTAGAATTCGGCTAGCGGGAGGAGCCGACGGAGATACGCAGTATTTT